There are many counts of the clone carrying this T cell receptor (beta chain). The length of the CDR3 is 16 residues. V trimming: 2 bases; J trimming: 3 bases; junction bases outside the gene matches: 4. The V gene's germline CDR1 is MGHRA and CDR2 YSYEKL. With a constant-region primer, TCR beta cDNA was made from approximately 510 ng of total RNA. Amplification in three nested multiplex PCR rounds with slightly modified ARM-PCR gave rise to TCR beta libraries. With TRBV1-TRBV30 forward primers and a C-beta reverse primer, the first two PCR rounds were run for roughly 9 cycles each. A single record per CDR3 protein comes from TCRdb applying MiXCR to the multiplex PCR reads. The sample contains 100,000 to 150,000 distinct CDR3 sequences, 55% to 75% of which appear only once. Between 20 and 30 mg of unsorted bulk tissue served as the source from which RNA and DNA were co-extracted. The data are from a study of tumor-infiltrating lymphocytes in primary liver carcinoma.

The receptor was derived from a woman aged 55 to 70 with primary liver carcinoma and hepatitis B virus infection. The rearrangement links TRBV4-1 to TRBJ2-7; 13 bases map to TRBD2. Sequences were obtained from liver tumor tissue from sampling region 3. The subset was: tumor region T3, left-lateral pole. The DNA of the CDR3 is TGCGCCAGCAGCCAACGGACTAGCGGGAGTGTCTACGAGCAGTACTTC. Its translation is CASSQRTSGSVYEQYF.